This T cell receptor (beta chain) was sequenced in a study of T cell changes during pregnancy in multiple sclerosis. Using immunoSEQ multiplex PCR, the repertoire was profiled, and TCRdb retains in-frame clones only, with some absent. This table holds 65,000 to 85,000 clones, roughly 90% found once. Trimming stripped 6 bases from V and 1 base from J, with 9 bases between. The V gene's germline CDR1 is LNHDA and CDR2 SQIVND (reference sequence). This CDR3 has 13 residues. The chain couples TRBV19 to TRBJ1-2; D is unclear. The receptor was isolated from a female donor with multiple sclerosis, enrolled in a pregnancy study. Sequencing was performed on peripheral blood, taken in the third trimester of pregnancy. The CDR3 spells CASSVDFNYGYTF. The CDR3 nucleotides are TGTGCCAGTAGCGTGGACTTTAACTATGGCTACACCTTC.